The present TCR beta chain was sequenced within a study of CD8+ T cells in alopecia areata. Study summary: Treated patients swallowed 5 to 10 mg of oral tofacitinib twice daily.

Sample treatment: oral pan-JAK inhibitor, 5-10 mg twice daily. Alopecia areata patients provided lesional scalp punch biopsies and peripheral blood. Extracted from the samples, RNA was reverse transcribed into cDNA to serve as the sequencing template. TCRdb's copy holds only in-frame clones and misses some; the assay was immunoSEQ multiplex PCR. The sample includes roughly 99,000 clones, 84% of them seen just once. Concerning this clone itself: Its specificity is unknown.

This CDR3 is built from 16 residues. V lost 6 bases to trimming and J lost 5 bases, with 19 bases between them. The germline V gene encodes CDR1 SEHNR and CDR2 FQNEAQ (reference sequence). General study findings and limits: Scalp and blood retained many expanded lesional clones during tofacitinib.

This sequence was found in a human donor with alopecia areata. Sequencing used CD8+ T cells sorted from blood, obtained at week 24, from a patient treated with tofacitinib. V gene TRBV7-9 combines with J gene TRBJ1-4; D not certain. DNA of the CDR3: TGTGCCAGCAGACCGACCGGCAGGCGGGGAAATGAAAAACTGTTTTTT. It specifies CASRPTGRRGNEKLFF. The full variable domain, completed using reference TRBV7-9 and TRBJ1-4, is DTGVSQNPRHKITKRGQNVTFRCDPISEHNRLYWYRQTLGQGPEFLTYFQNEAQLEKSRLLSDRFSAERPKGSFSTLEIQRTEQGDSAMYLCASRPTGRRGNEKLFFGSGTQLSVL.